This TCR beta chain was retrieved from a study of blood T cell repertoires in COVID-19. V was pared by 3 bases and J by 7 bases, with 8 bases of the junction left unmatched. The CDR3 is made up of 15 amino acids. Germline V gene lookup returns CDR1 MDHEN and CDR2 SYDVKM. Only in-frame clones appear in the TCRdb table, and some are missing; sequencing was by immunoSEQ multiplex PCR. The table has around 120,000 clones, more than 60% seen once. The table lists this clone with a count of one. The gene calls are TRBV28 and TRBJ2-2; the match to TRBD2 covers 7 bases. The sequencing sample was made of peripheral blood. The TCR sequence derives from a woman in her seventies with acute or convalescent COVID-19. CDR3 bases: TGTGCCAGCAGTTTTCAACTAGCGAATGACGGGGAGCTGTTTTTT. Amino acid sequence: CASSFQLANDGELFF.